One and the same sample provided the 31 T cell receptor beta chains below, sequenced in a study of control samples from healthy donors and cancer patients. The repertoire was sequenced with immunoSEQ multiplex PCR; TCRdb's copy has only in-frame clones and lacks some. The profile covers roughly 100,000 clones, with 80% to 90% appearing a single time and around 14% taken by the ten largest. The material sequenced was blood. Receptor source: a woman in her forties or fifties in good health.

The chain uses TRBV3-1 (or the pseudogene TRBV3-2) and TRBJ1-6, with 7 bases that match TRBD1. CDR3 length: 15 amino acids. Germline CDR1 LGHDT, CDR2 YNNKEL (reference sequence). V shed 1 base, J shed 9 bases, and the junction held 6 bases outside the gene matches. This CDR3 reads CASSQGQGLGSPLHF. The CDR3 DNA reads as TGTGCCAGCAGCCAAGGACAGGGTTTGGGTTCACCCCTCCACTTT.

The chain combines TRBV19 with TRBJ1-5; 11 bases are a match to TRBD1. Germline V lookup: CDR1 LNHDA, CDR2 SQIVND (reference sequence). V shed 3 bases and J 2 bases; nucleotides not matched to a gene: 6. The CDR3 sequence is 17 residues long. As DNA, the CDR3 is TGTGCCAGTAGTATGCTGGACAGGGGGCTCGGCAATCAGCCCCAGCATTTT. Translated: CASSMLDRGLGNQPQHF.

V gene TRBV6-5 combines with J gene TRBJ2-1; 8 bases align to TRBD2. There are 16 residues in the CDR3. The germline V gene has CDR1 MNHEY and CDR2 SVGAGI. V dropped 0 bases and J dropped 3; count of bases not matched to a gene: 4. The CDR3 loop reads CASSYSGTRFYNEQFF. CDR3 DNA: TGTGCCAGCAGTTACTCCGGGACTAGATTCTACAATGAGCAGTTCTTC.

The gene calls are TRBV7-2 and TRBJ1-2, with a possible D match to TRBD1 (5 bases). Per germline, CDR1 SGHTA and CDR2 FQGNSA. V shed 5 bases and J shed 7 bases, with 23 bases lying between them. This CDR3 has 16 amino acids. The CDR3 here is CASSILPGTDASGYTF. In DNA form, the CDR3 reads TGTGCCAGCAGCATACTTCCTGGGACGGATGCTTCTGGCTACACCTTC.

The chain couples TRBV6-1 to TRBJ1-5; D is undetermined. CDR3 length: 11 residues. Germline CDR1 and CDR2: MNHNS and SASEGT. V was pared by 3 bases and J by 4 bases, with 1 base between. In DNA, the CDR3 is TGTGCCAGCAGTGAGAATCAGCCCCAGCATTTT. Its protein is CASSENQPQHF.

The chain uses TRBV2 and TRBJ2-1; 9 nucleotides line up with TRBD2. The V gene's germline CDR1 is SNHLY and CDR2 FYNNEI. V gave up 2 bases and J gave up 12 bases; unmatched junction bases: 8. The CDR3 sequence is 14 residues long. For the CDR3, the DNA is TGTGCCAGCAGTGAATCCGGGACTAGCCCACGGCAGTTCTTC. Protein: CASSESGTSPRQFF.

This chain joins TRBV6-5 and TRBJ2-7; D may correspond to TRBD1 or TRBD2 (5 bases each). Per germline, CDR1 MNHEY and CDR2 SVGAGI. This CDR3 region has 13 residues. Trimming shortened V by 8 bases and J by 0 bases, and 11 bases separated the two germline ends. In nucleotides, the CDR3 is TGTGCCAGCTCCCGGGACGCCTCCTACGAGCAGTACTTC. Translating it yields CASSRDASYEQYF.

CDR3 nucleotide sequence: TGTGCCAGCAGTTTAAAGAGGGTCTACGAGCAGTACTTC. Its protein product is CASSLKRVYEQYF. The chain recombines TRBV12-3 or TRBV12-4 with TRBJ2-7; D may be TRBD2 (5 bases). The CDR3 is made up of 13 amino acids. V was shortened by 2 bases and J by 3 bases, with 8 bases between the two germline ends.

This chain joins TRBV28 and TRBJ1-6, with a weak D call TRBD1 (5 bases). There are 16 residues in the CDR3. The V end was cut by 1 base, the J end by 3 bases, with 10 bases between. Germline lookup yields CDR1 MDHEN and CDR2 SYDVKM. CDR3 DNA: TGTGCCAGCAGTTTATTCCTACAGGACTATAATTCACCCCTCCACTTT. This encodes CASSLFLQDYNSPLHF. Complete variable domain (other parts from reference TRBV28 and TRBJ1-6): DVKVTQSSRYLVKRTGEKVFLECVQDMDHENMFWYRQDPGLGLRLIYFSYDVKMKEKGDIPEGYSVSREKKERFSLILESASTNQTSMYLCASSLFLQDYNSPLHFGNGTRLTVT.

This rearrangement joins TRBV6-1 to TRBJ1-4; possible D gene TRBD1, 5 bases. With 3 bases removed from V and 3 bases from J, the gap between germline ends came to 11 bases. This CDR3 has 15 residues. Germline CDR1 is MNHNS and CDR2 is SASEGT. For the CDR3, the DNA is TGTGCCAGCAGTGACGTCTCAGGGCCTAATGAAAAACTGTTTTTT. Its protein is CASSDVSGPNEKLFF.

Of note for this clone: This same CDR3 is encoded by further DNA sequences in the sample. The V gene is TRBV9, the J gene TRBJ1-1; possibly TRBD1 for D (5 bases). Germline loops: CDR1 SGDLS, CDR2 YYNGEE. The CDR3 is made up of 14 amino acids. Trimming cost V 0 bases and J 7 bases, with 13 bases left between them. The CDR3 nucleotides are TGTGCCAGCAGCGTAGTCGGGGGTCGGGGTGAAGCTTTCTTT. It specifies CASSVVGGRGEAFF. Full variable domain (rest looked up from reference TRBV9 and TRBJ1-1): DSGVTQTPKHLITATGQRVTLRCSPRSGDLSVYWYQQSLDQGLQFLIQYYNGEERAKGNILERFSAQQFPDLHSELNLSSLELGDSALYFCASSVVGGRGEAFFGQGTRLTVV.

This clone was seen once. Written as DNA, the CDR3 is TGCGCCAGCAGCCAAGACGGGTATAGCAATCAGCCCCAGCATTTT. The encoded protein is CASSQDGYSNQPQHF. The V gene is TRBV4-3, the J gene TRBJ1-5; D is ambiguous. CDR1 and CDR2 (germline): LGHNA, YSLEER. CDR3 length equals 15 residues. V gave up 0 bases and J gave up 0 bases, with 6 bases separating them.

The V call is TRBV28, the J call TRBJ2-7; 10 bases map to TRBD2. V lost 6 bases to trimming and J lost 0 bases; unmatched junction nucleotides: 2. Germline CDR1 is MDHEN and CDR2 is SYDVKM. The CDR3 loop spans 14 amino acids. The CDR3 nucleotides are TGTGCCAGCAGGCCTAGCGGGAGCTCCTACGAGCAGTACTTC. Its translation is CASRPSGSSYEQYF.

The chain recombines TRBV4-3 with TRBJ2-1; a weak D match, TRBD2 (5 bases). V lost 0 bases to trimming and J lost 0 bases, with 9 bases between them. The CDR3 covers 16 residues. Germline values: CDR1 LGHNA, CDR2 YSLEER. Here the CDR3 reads CASSQDGMSSYNEQFF. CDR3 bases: TGCGCCAGCAGCCAAGACGGGATGAGCTCCTACAATGAGCAGTTCTTC.

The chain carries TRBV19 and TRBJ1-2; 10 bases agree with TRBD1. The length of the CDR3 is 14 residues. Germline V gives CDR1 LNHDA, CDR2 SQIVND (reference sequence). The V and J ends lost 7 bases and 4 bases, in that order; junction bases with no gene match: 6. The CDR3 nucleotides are TGTGCCAGTACTAAGACAGGGGGCAGCTATGGCTACACCTTC. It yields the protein CASTKTGGSYGYTF.

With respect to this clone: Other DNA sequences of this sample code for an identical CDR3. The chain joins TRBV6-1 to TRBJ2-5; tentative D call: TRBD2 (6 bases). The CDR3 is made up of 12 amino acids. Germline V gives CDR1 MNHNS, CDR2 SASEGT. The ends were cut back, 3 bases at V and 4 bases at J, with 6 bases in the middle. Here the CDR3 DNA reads TGTGCCAGCAGTGAGACTAGAGAGACCCAGTACTTC. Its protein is CASSETRETQYF.

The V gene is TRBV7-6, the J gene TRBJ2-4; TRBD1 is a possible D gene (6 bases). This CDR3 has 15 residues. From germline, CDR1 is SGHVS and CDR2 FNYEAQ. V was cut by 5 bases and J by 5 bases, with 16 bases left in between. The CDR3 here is CASSRSQGNQNIQYF. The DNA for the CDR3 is TGTGCCAGCAGCCGCTCACAGGGAAACCAAAACATTCAGTACTTC.

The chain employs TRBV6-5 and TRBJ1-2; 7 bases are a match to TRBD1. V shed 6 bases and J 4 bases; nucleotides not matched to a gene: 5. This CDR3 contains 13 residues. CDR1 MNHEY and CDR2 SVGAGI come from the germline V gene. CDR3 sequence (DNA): TGTGCCAGCAGACGACAGGGAGGCTATGGCTACACCTTC. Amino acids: CASRRQGGYGYTF.

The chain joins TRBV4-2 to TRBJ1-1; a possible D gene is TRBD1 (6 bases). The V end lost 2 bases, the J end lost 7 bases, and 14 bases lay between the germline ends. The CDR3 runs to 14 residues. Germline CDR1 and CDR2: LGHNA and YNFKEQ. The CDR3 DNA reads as TGTGCCAGCAGCCAATCACAGGGAAGGGTTGAAGCTTTCTTT. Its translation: CASSQSQGRVEAFF.

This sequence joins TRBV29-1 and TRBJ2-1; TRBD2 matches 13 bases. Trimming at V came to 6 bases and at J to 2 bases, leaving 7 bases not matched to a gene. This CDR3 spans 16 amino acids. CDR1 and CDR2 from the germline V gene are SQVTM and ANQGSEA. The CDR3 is CSVRTSGSTAYNEQFF. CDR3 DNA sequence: TGCAGCGTCCGGACTAGCGGGAGTACGGCCTACAATGAGCAGTTCTTC.

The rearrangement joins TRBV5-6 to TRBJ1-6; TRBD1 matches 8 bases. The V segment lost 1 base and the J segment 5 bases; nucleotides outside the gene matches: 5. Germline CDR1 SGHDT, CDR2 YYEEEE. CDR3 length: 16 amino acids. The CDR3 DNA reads TGTGCCAGCAGCTTGAGACAGGGGCGAAATAATTCACCCCTCCACTTT. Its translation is CASSLRQGRNNSPLHF.

For the CDR3, the DNA is TGTGCCAGCAGCTTGGGATGGGGAGGGGCGGGAGCGGCGATGGATACGCAGTATTTT. Its protein product is CASSLGWGGAGAAMDTQYF. This chain uses TRBV5-6 with TRBJ2-3, with 7 nucleotides matching TRBD2. This CDR3 has 19 residues. After removal of 0 bases from V and 6 bases from J, the junction contained 19 bases not matched to a gene. Germline loops: CDR1 SGHDT, CDR2 YYEEEE.

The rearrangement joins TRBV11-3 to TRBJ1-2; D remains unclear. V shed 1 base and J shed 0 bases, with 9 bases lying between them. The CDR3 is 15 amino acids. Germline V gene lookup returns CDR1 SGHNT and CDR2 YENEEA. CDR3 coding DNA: TGTGCCAGCAGCTTAGGCCGACCTTCTAACTATGGCTACACCTTC. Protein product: CASSLGRPSNYGYTF. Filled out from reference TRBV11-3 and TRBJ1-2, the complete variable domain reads EAGVVQSPRYKIIEKKQPVAFWCNPISGHNTLYWYLQNLGQGPELLIRYENEEAVDDSQLPKDRFSAERLKGVDSTLKIQPAELGDSAVYLCASSLGRPSNYGYTFGSGTRLTVV.

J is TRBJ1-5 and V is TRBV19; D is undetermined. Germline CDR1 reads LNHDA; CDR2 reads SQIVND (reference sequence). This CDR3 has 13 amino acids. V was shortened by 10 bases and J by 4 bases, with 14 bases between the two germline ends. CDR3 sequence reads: CATRPGANQPQHF. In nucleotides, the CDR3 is TGTGCCACTCGCCCGGGAGCGAATCAGCCCCAGCATTTT.

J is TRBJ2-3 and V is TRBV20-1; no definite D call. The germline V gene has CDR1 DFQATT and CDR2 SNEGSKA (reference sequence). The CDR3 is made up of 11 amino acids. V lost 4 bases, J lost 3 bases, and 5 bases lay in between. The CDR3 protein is CSATVTDTQYF. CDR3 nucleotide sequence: TGCAGTGCTACAGTAACAGATACGCAGTATTTT.

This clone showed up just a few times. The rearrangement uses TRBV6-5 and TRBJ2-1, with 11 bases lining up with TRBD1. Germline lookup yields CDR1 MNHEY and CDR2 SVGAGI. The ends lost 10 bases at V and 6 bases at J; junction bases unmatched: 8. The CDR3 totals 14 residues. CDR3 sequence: CATTRDRGGNEQFF. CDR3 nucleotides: TGTGCCACTACCCGGGACAGGGGGGGCAATGAGCAGTTCTTC.

The CDR3 DNA follows: TGTGCCAGCAGCTTAGATTTGGGACAGGTTTATACTGAAGCTTTCTTT. Translation: CASSLDLGQVYTEAFF. The chain recombines TRBV7-9 with TRBJ1-1; 8 bases are a match to TRBD1. The V gene end was trimmed by 1 base and the J gene end by 5 bases; junction bases not matched to a gene: 9. Germline-derived CDR1 and CDR2 are SEHNR and FQNEAQ (reference sequence). The CDR3 is 16 amino acids. The variable domain in full, with the rest retrieved from reference TRBV7-9 and TRBJ1-1, is DTGVSQNPRHKITKRGQNVTFRCDPISEHNRLYWYRQTLGQGPEFLTYFQNEAQLEKSRLLSDRFSAERPKGSFSTLEIQRTEQGDSAMYLCASSLDLGQVYTEAFFGQGTRLTVV.

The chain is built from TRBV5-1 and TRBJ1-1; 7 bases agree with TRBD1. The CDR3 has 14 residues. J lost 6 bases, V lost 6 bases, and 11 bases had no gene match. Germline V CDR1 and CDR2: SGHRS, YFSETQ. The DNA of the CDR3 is TGCGCCAGCAACCGGCAGGGGGAAAACGCTGAAGCTTTCTTT. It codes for CASNRQGENAEAFF.

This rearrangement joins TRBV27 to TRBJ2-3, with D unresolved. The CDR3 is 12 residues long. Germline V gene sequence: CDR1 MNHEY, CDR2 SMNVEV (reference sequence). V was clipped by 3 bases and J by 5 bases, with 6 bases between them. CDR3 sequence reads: CASSFDRDTQYF. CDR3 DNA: TGTGCCAGCAGTTTCGATCGAGATACGCAGTATTTT.

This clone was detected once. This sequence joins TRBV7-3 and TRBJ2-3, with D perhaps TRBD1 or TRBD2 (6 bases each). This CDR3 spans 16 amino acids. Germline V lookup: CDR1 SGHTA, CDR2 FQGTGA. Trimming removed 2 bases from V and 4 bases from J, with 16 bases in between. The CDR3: CASSLSGGRGADTQYF. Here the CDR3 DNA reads TGTGCCAGCAGCTTATCCGGGGGCCGCGGTGCAGATACGCAGTATTTT.

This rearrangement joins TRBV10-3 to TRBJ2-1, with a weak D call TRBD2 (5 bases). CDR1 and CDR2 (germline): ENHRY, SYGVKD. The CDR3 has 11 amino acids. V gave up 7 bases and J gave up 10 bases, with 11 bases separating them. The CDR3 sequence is CAIKTSGEQFF. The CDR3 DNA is TGTGCCATCAAAACCTCGGGGGAGCAGTTCTTC.